These 25 T cell receptor beta chains were sequenced from one sample in a study of T cell repertoires in cytomegalovirus infection. From the reads, TCRdb called clonotypes with MiXCR, one entry per CDR3 protein. The sample lists some 300,000 distinct CDR3 sequences, about 17% occurring once. Sequencing used PBMCs. These receptors were collected from a human donor in good health (CMV status not recorded). Some clones in this sample may be carry-over from other donors' samples.

The gene calls are TRBV20-1 and TRBJ1-2, with no clear D. The germline CDR1 and CDR2 sequences are DFQATT and SNEGSKA (reference sequence). Between the trimmed V and J ends, which lost 6 bases and 0 bases, there was a span of 14 bases. The CDR3 spans 14 residues. This CDR3 is CSAAIRRANYGYTF. For the CDR3, the DNA is TGCAGTGCCGCTATCCGGAGAGCTAACTATGGCTACACCTTC.

This clonotype was counted only a few times. This sequence joins TRBV11-1 and TRBJ1-5; D unclear. The germline V and J ends were trimmed by 4 bases and 5 bases, with 9 bases remaining between them. From germline, CDR1 is SGHAT and CDR2 FQDESV (reference sequence). The CDR3 has 13 residues. In nucleotides, the CDR3 is TGTGCCAGCAGCTCCGCGAGATATCAGCCCCAGCATTTT. It specifies CASSSARYQPQHF.

This clonotype has only one observation. The chain joins TRBV6-5 to TRBJ1-1, with 8 bases aligning to TRBD1. Germline V gene data show CDR1 as MNHEY and CDR2 as SVGAGI. The length of the CDR3 is 16 residues. The V gene end was trimmed by 0 bases and the J gene end by 7 bases; junction bases not matched to a gene: 10. The CDR3 DNA sequence: TGTGCCAGCAGTTACTCTCCTCGGACAGGGACCATTGAAGCTTTCTTT. Residues: CASSYSPRTGTIEAFF.

The table lists this clonotype with many counts. The chain is built from TRBV4-1 and TRBJ2-1, with 9 positions matching TRBD2. CDR3 length: 16 residues. Germline loops: CDR1 MGHRA, CDR2 YSYEKL. Trimming cost V 0 bases and J 4 bases; bases outside gene matches: 4. The CDR3 loop is CASSQDRLAGYNEQFF. The CDR3 DNA reads as TGCGCCAGCAGCCAAGACCGCCTAGCGGGATACAATGAGCAGTTCTTC.

This clonotype was seen a few times. The chain combines TRBV7-2 with TRBJ1-6; D unclear. CDR1 is SGHTA, CDR2 FQGNSA, per germline. V lost 2 bases and J 6 bases, leaving 17 bases between the germline ends. This CDR3 spans 17 amino acids. The CDR3 sequence is CASSLNEPRARNSPLHF. The CDR3 bases are TGTGCCAGCAGCTTAAACGAACCGCGGGCCCGTAATTCACCCCTCCACTTT.

The chain employs TRBV5-1 and TRBJ2-7; 7 bases are a match to TRBD2. The CDR3 covers 15 residues. V was pared by 0 bases and J by 0 bases, with 3 bases of the junction left unmatched. From germline, CDR1 is SGHRS and CDR2 YFSETQ. This CDR3 is CASSLGSSGSYEQYF. Here the CDR3 DNA reads TGCGCCAGCAGCTTGGGGTCTAGCGGCTCCTACGAGCAGTACTTC.

This sequence joins TRBV28 and TRBJ1-5, with a tentative D call TRBD1 (6 bases). The ends were cut back, 2 bases at V and 4 bases at J, with 12 bases in the middle. CDR1 and CDR2 from the germline V gene are MDHEN and SYDVKM. The CDR3 length is 15 residues. The CDR3 sequence is CASSLSPTGNQPQHF. Written as DNA, the CDR3 is TGTGCCAGCAGTTTAAGCCCGACAGGAAATCAGCCCCAGCATTTT.

The chain combines TRBV7-2 with TRBJ2-1; D is perhaps TRBD1 or TRBD2 (5 bases each). V was pared by 5 bases and J by 1 base, with 9 bases between. Per germline, CDR1 SGHTA and CDR2 FQGNSA. The CDR3 contains 14 residues. The CDR3 region is CASSRGPSYNEQFF. CDR3 nucleotide sequence: TGTGCCAGCAGCCGGGGCCCGTCCTACAATGAGCAGTTCTTC.

This clonotype was observed a handful of times. CDR3 sequence (DNA): TGTGCCAGCAGCCCGAGGACTAGCGGGGGGACCAATGAGCAGTTCTTC. Translation gives CASSPRTSGGTNEQFF. This chain joins TRBV11-1 and TRBJ2-1; TRBD2 matches at 14 bases. Germline V lookup: CDR1 SGHAT, CDR2 FQDESV (reference sequence). The ends lost 5 bases at V and 6 bases at J; junction bases unmatched: 6. This CDR3 is built from 16 residues. The variable domain in full, completed from reference TRBV11-1 and TRBJ2-1, reads EAEVAQSPRYKITEKSQAVAFWCDPISGHATLYWYRQILGQGPELLVQFQDESVVDDSQLPKDRFSAERLKGVDSTLKIQPAELGDSAMYLCASSPRTSGGTNEQFFGPGTRLTVL.

The table lists this clonotype with many counts. The chain combines TRBV20-1 with TRBJ1-4; possible D gene TRBD1, 5 bases. Germline V gives CDR1 DFQATT, CDR2 SNEGSKA (reference sequence). The CDR3 is 15 amino acids. The V end lost 5 bases, the J end lost 0 bases, and 13 bases lay between the germline ends. CDR3 loop: CSAAGTGSTNEKLFF. The CDR3 DNA reads as TGCAGTGCTGCTGGGACCGGATCAACTAATGAAAAACTGTTTTTT.

The rearrangement links TRBV20-1 to TRBJ2-2; TRBD1 is a possible D gene (6 bases). V was clipped by 5 bases and J by 4 bases, with 17 bases between them. Germline lookup yields CDR1 DFQATT and CDR2 SNEGSKA (reference sequence). The CDR3 covers 15 residues. The DNA of the CDR3 is TGCAGTGCTCAGAGGGCAGGGGCGGGCACCGGGGAGCTGTTTTTT. This translates into CSAQRAGAGTGELFF.

This clonotype was counted a few times. The V call is TRBV20-1, the J call TRBJ1-1, with TRBD1 as a possible D gene (6 bases). This CDR3 is 16 amino acids long. V lost 3 bases, J lost 0 bases, and 17 bases lay in between. Looked up from germline, CDR1 is DFQATT and CDR2 is SNEGSKA (reference sequence). The CDR3 coding sequence is TGCAGTGCTAGCAGGAGTGGGCACAGGGTGAACACTGAAGCTTTCTTT. It is translated as CSASRSGHRVNTEAFF.

Ten or more counts support this clonotype. The gene calls are TRBV12-3 or TRBV12-4 and TRBJ1-4, with 7 bases matching TRBD1. This CDR3 has 19 residues. Unmatched junction bases numbered 21, after V lost 6 bases and J lost 5 bases. The CDR3 region has the DNA TGTGCCAGCAGGCCTCGCGACAGGGAAAGGGGGGAGGAAAATGAAAAACTGTTTTTT. Translating it yields CASRPRDRERGEENEKLFF.

This clonotype was counted many times. CDR3 sequence reads: CAISVGRLNTDTQYF. The CDR3 nucleotides read TGTGCCATCAGTGTGGGACGGCTAAACACAGATACGCAGTATTTT. The chain joins TRBV10-3 to TRBJ2-3, with D perhaps TRBD1 or TRBD2 (5 bases each). With 4 bases removed from V and 2 bases from J, the gap between germline ends came to 13 bases. This CDR3 has 15 amino acids. CDR1 is ENHRY, CDR2 SYGVKD, per germline.

The chain carries TRBV20-1 and TRBJ2-1, with TRBD2 identical over 10 bases. With 4 bases clipped from V and 7 bases from J, the junction kept 16 bases outside the gene matches. Germline assignment: CDR1 DFQATT and CDR2 SNEGSKA (reference sequence). This CDR3 spans 17 amino acids. CDR3 bases: TGCAGTGCTACTGACTGGGTAGCGGGGGGAGTGTGGAATGAGCAGTTCTTC. Translated, it gives CSATDWVAGGVWNEQFF.

This clonotype showed up many times. The chain links TRBV7-2 to TRBJ1-4; D is unclear. The germline CDR1 and CDR2 sequences are SGHTA and FQGNSA. The CDR3 contains 13 residues. V lost 2 bases and J 5 bases, leaving 6 bases between the germline ends. The CDR3 protein is CASSLNGNEKLFF. DNA of the CDR3: TGTGCCAGCAGCTTAAACGGAAATGAAAAACTGTTTTTT.

Ten or more counts support this clonotype. The chain couples TRBV19 to TRBJ2-5; D unclear. V was clipped by 5 bases and J by 1 base, with 5 bases between them. Germline V gene sequence: CDR1 LNHDA, CDR2 SQIVND (reference sequence). The CDR3 length is 12 residues. The CDR3 region has the DNA TGTGCCAGTAGTCGAAGCCAAGAGACCCAGTACTTC. It translates to CASSRSQETQYF.

This chain links TRBV2 with TRBJ1-6; D not certain. The ends were cut back, 5 bases at V and 10 bases at J, with 6 bases in the middle. The CDR3 covers 11 residues. The germline V gene encodes CDR1 SNHLY and CDR2 FYNNEI. DNA of the CDR3: TGTGCCAGCAGTTACCCATCACCCCTCCACTTT. Protein sequence: CASSYPSPLHF.

The gene calls are TRBV6-6 and TRBJ2-1; D possibly uses TRBD1 or TRBD2 (5 bases each). Between the trimmed V and J ends, which lost 2 bases and 8 bases, there was a span of 10 bases. CDR1 and CDR2 from the germline V gene are MNHNY and SVGAGI (reference sequence). The CDR3 runs 13 residues. CDR3 DNA sequence: TGTGCCAGCAGTTACGCCGGGGACGATGAGCAGTTCTTC. This encodes CASSYAGDDEQFF.

This chain uses TRBV4-1 with TRBJ1-6; D is perhaps TRBD1 (6 bases). Trimming shortened V by 0 bases and J by 3 bases, and 9 bases separated the two germline ends. CDR3 length: 16 residues. Germline V lookup: CDR1 MGHRA, CDR2 YSYEKL. CDR3 in DNA: TGCGCCAGCAGCCAAGAAACAGGGTACTATAATTCACCCCTCCACTTT. It encodes CASSQETGYYNSPLHF.

Of note for this clonotype: This may come from a read error, since a much larger clone is one base off. The V and J genes are TRBV7-2 and TRBJ2-2; D is possibly TRBD1 or TRBD2 (6 bases each). This CDR3 is built from 16 residues. From germline, CDR1 is SGHTA and CDR2 FQGNSA. The CDR3 sequence is CASSLARGRRAGEQFF. In nucleotides, the CDR3 is TGTGCCAGCAGCTTAGCCCGGGGGCGGAGGGCCGGGGAGCAGTTTTTT.

This clonotype was recorded a few times. The genes are TRBV9 and TRBJ2-7; 10 positions match TRBD2. The J segment lost 2 bases and the V segment lost 0 bases, leaving 5 bases of the junction unmatched. The CDR3 is 16 residues long. The germline V gene encodes CDR1 SGDLS and CDR2 YYNGEE. For the CDR3, the DNA is TGTGCCAGCAGCGTAGCTACGAGCGGGGGGGCCTACGAGCAGTACTTC. Translating it yields CASSVATSGGAYEQYF.

The V and J genes are TRBV28 and TRBJ1-3; D is unresolved. V was trimmed by 5 bases and J by 4 bases, leaving 24 bases between them. The CDR3 has 18 amino acids. The V gene's germline CDR1 is MDHEN and CDR2 SYDVKM. The CDR3 DNA sequence: TGTGCCAGCAGTCCCCAGGTAGACCTCACTTGGAAAGGAAACACCATATATTTT. Translated, it gives CASSPQVDLTWKGNTIYF.

This clonotype has a handful of counts. The J gene is TRBJ2-1, the V gene TRBV6-1, with no clear D. The V gene's germline CDR1 is MNHNS and CDR2 SASEGT. V gave up 1 base and J gave up 6 bases, with 7 bases separating them. CDR3 length: 13 amino acids. The CDR3 is CASSEDGANEQFF. In DNA form, the CDR3 reads TGTGCCAGCAGTGAAGACGGAGCCAATGAGCAGTTCTTC.

This clonotype was seen repeatedly, ten times or more. The chain employs TRBV7-8 and TRBJ1-4, with TRBD1 matching over 11 bases. V lost 5 bases, J lost 5 bases, and 4 bases stayed unmatched. CDR3 length equals 15 residues. CDR1 is SGHVS and CDR2 is FQNEAQ in the germline V gene. The chain's CDR3 is CASSGGTGGNEKLFF. CDR3 in DNA: TGTGCCAGCAGCGGAGGGACAGGGGGGAATGAAAAACTGTTTTTT.